The 24 T cell receptor beta chains below were found in one sample sequenced in a study of B cell selection in AIRE deficiency. Sorting defined conventional CD4 T cells as CD4+CD127+. The protocol was immunoSEQ multiplex PCR, while the TCRdb copy is restricted to in-frame clones and leaves out a portion. This repertoire shows tens of thousands of clones, 95% to 98% found once; its top ten account for about 0.17%. Sequencing was done on a sample of conventional CD4+ T cells sorted from PBMCs. These receptors all come from a human donor with AIRE deficiency.

This clone was seen a single time. The J gene is TRBJ2-3, the V gene TRBV29-1; no clear D. Trimming took off 2 bases at V and 2 bases at J, with 8 bases between the two ends. Germline V lookup: CDR1 SQVTM, CDR2 ANQGSEA. The CDR3 is 13 amino acids. Here the CDR3 reads CSVENRYTDTQYF. The CDR3 nucleotides read TGCAGCGTTGAAAATCGGTACACAGATACGCAGTATTTT.

The chain employs TRBV5-1 and TRBJ2-7, with 9 positions matching TRBD1. Germline-derived CDR1 and CDR2 are SGHRS and YFSETQ. Trimming at V came to 5 bases and at J to 3 bases, leaving 6 bases not matched to a gene. CDR3 length equals 14 residues. DNA of the CDR3: TGCGCCAGCAGTTCGGGACAGGGCTACTACGAGCAGTACTTC. It translates to CASSSGQGYYEQYF. The whole variable domain, remainder taken from reference TRBV5-1 and TRBJ2-7, is KAGVTQTPRYLIKTRGQQVTLSCSPISGHRSVSWYQQTPGQGLQFLFEYFSETQRNKGNFPGRFSGRQFSNSRSEMNVSTLELGDSALYLCASSSGQGYYEQYFGPGTRLTVT.

In DNA form, the CDR3 reads TGTGCCAGCAGTTACCGAACTAGCGCCAACACCCAGTACTTC. Translated, it gives CASSYRTSANTQYF. The chain uses TRBV6-6 and TRBJ2-5; 7 positions match TRBD2. Losses at the gene ends were 2 bases for V and 8 bases for J; bases not matched to a gene: 8. Germline CDR1 reads MNHNY; CDR2 reads SVGAGI (reference sequence). The CDR3 spans 14 residues.

This clone was observed a single time. This chain joins TRBV7-9 and TRBJ1-2; a weak D match, TRBD1 (5 bases). Germline assignment: CDR1 SEHNR and CDR2 FQNEAQ (reference sequence). With 5 bases removed from V and 0 bases from J, the gap between germline ends came to 10 bases. The CDR3 is made up of 14 amino acids. As DNA, the CDR3 is TGTGCCAGCAGCCCGGACACACCTAACTATGGCTACACCTTC. Its translation is CASSPDTPNYGYTF. Combining the CDR3 with reference TRBV7-9 and TRBJ1-2 gives the whole variable domain DTGVSQNPRHKITKRGQNVTFRCDPISEHNRLYWYRQTLGQGPEFLTYFQNEAQLEKSRLLSDRFSAERPKGSFSTLEIQRTEQGDSAMYLCASSPDTPNYGYTFGSGTRLTVV.

This clone showed up just a few times. V is TRBV6-1 and J is TRBJ2-7; no clear D gene. This CDR3 comprises 16 residues. The germline V gene encodes CDR1 MNHNS and CDR2 SASEGT. With 4 bases removed from V and 6 bases from J, the gap between germline ends came to 22 bases. The chain's CDR3 is CASSASGGVAFSEQYF. DNA for the CDR3: TGTGCCAGCAGTGCCTCTGGCGGCGTAGCCTTCTCCGAGCAGTACTTC.

This rearrangement joins TRBV5-8 to TRBJ2-5, with 10 bases fitting TRBD2. Germline CDR1 reads SGHTS; CDR2 reads YDEGEE. The V segment lost 5 bases and the J segment 4 bases; nucleotides outside the gene matches: 8. This CDR3 is built from 15 residues. The CDR3 bases are TGTGCCAGCAGACCACCTAGCGGGGGACGAGAGACCCAGTACTTC. Its protein product is CASRPPSGGRETQYF.

This chain connects TRBV6-5 to TRBJ2-7; 7 positions agree with TRBD1. V lost 7 bases, J lost 1 base, and 10 bases stayed unmatched. Germline assignment: CDR1 MNHEY and CDR2 SVGAGI. The CDR3 sequence is 15 residues long. CDR3 sequence reads: CASKKGGPISYEQYF. CDR3 coding DNA: TGTGCCAGCAAAAAAGGGGGCCCCATTTCCTACGAGCAGTACTTC.

V and J are TRBV4-2 and TRBJ2-5; possibly TRBD1 or TRBD2 for D (6 bases each). The CDR3 is 14 amino acids. From germline, CDR1 is LGHNA and CDR2 YNFKEQ. V was trimmed by 2 bases and J by 9 bases, leaving 16 bases between them. The CDR3 nucleotides read TGTGCCAGCAGCCAAAAGGGGGGTGGGGTCGCCCAGTACTTC. As protein: CASSQKGGGVAQYF.

The CDR3 loop reads CASSQVGGQGGELFF. The CDR3 DNA is TGCGCCAGCAGCCAAGTAGGGGGGCAAGGCGGGGAGCTGTTTTTT. The V gene is TRBV4-3, the J gene TRBJ2-2; D tentatively reads TRBD1 or TRBD2 (6 bases each). Trimming pared 1 base from V and 7 bases from J, leaving 13 bases between. Germline V lookup: CDR1 LGHNA, CDR2 YSLEER. This CDR3 region has 15 residues.

The chain combines TRBV7-9 with TRBJ1-2; 8 nucleotides align to TRBD1. CDR3 length: 14 residues. V shed 4 bases and J 8 bases; nucleotides not matched to a gene: 9. From germline, CDR1 is SEHNR and CDR2 FQNEAQ (reference sequence). CDR3 region: CASSSLLTGDGYTF. CDR3 bases: TGTGCCAGCAGCTCACTCCTGACAGGGGACGGCTACACCTTC.

V is TRBV5-1 and J is TRBJ2-2; the match to TRBD2 covers 7 bases. Germline V gene lookup returns CDR1 SGHRS and CDR2 YFSETQ. This CDR3 region has 16 residues. V was pared by 0 bases and J by 6 bases, with 8 bases of the junction left unmatched. The CDR3 loop reads CASSLAVGGVAGELFF. In DNA form, the CDR3 reads TGCGCCAGCAGCTTGGCCGTGGGAGGGGTCGCCGGGGAGCTGTTTTTT.

Turning to this clone: A read error may produce the germline difference seen at one junction end. J is TRBJ2-5 and V is TRBV7-7; a possible D gene is TRBD2 (5 bases). Germline V gene sequence: CDR1 SSHAT, CDR2 FNYEAQ (reference sequence). The CDR3 loop spans 13 amino acids. The CDR3 protein is CASSLARKETQYF. As DNA, the CDR3 is TGTGCTAGCAGCTTAGCGCGGAAAGAGACCCAGTACTTC.

This clone was counted a single time. The chain carries TRBV28 and TRBJ2-6; D unclear. Germline CDR1 is MDHEN and CDR2 is SYDVKM. The CDR3 contains 13 residues. V lost 8 bases to trimming and J lost 0 bases, with 5 bases between them. The chain's CDR3 is CASLGSGANVLTF. The DNA for the CDR3 is TGTGCCAGCCTCGGCTCTGGGGCCAACGTCCTGACTTTC.

The J gene is TRBJ1-1, the V gene TRBV4-1; 7 bases map to TRBD1. This CDR3 spans 14 amino acids. CDR1 and CDR2 from the germline V gene are MGHRA and YSYEKL. V trimming: 0 bases; J trimming: 11 bases; junction bases outside the gene matches: 9. CDR3 sequence: CASSQETGLLGAFF. DNA of the CDR3: TGCGCCAGCAGCCAAGAGACAGGGCTTTTAGGGGCTTTCTTT.

The gene calls are TRBV4-1 and TRBJ1-2; D gene unclear. This CDR3 region has 15 residues. Germline loops: CDR1 MGHRA, CDR2 YSYEKL. The germline V and J ends were trimmed by 4 bases and 4 bases, with 16 bases remaining between them. The CDR3 DNA is TGCGCCAGCAGCCCCCTTTACCTGGTGGCCTATGGCTACACCTTC. As protein: CASSPLYLVAYGYTF.

The CDR3 nucleotides are TGCAGCGTGGGGGGGGCGGCCTACGAGCAGTACTTC. It is translated as CSVGGAAYEQYF. The chain employs TRBV29-1 and TRBJ2-7; D is perhaps TRBD2 (7 bases). The V gene lost 6 bases and the J gene lost 2 bases, with 11 bases spanning the gap. CDR1 is SQVTM, CDR2 ANQGSEA, per germline. The CDR3 length is 12 residues.

This clone was recorded only once. This chain joins TRBV10-3 and TRBJ2-1; the match to TRBD1 covers 8 bases. Unmatched junction bases numbered 3, after V lost 4 bases and J lost 7 bases. The CDR3 loop spans 13 amino acids. Germline CDR1 ENHRY, CDR2 SYGVKD. CDR3 protein: CAISGQGRNEQFF. As DNA, the CDR3 is TGTGCCATCAGTGGACAGGGGAGGAATGAGCAGTTCTTC.

In its sample, this clone was seen once. The chain recombines TRBV7-2 with TRBJ2-7; a possible D gene is TRBD2 (6 bases). This CDR3 has 15 amino acids. The ends were cut back, 1 base at V and 4 bases at J, with 14 bases in the middle. CDR1 is SGHTA and CDR2 is FQGNSA in the germline V gene. CDR3 nucleotide sequence: TGTGCCAGCAGCTTAGGGGGGGTACTGTCTTACGAGCAGTACTTC. Amino acids: CASSLGGVLSYEQYF.

The V and J genes are TRBV9 and TRBJ2-1, with 11 bases fitting TRBD2. V shed 0 bases, J shed 5 bases, and the junction held 1 base outside the gene matches. This CDR3 is 15 amino acids long. Germline V gene lookup returns CDR1 SGDLS and CDR2 YYNGEE. The CDR3 region has the DNA TGTGCCAGCAGCGTAGTTAGCGGGAGGGACAATGAGCAGTTCTTC. It encodes CASSVVSGRDNEQFF.

V is TRBV19 and J is TRBJ2-3; no reliable D call. Germline V lookup: CDR1 LNHDA, CDR2 SQIVND (reference sequence). The CDR3 is 11 amino acids. Deletions cut 1 base from V and 5 bases from J, with 1 base between. DNA of the CDR3: TGTGCCAGTAGTATAGTAGATACGCAGTATTTT. Translated: CASSIVDTQYF.

The genes are TRBV11-2 and TRBJ2-7; D is possibly TRBD1 or TRBD2 (5 bases each). The CDR3 runs to 14 residues. Germline loops: CDR1 SGHAT, CDR2 FQNNGV. V was shortened by 4 bases and J by 3 bases, with 13 bases between the two germline ends. CDR3 nucleotides: TGTGCCAGCAGCTACGGGGTTAGGGGCTACGAGCAGTACTTC. Its translation is CASSYGVRGYEQYF.

V gene TRBV30 combines with J gene TRBJ1-2; D remains unclear. The CDR3 loop spans 13 amino acids. Germline assignment: CDR1 GTSNPN and CDR2 SVGIG (reference sequence). V lost 0 bases and J lost 4, with 9 bases in between. CDR3 region: CAWSVSWFYGYTF. The CDR3 nucleotides read TGTGCCTGGAGTGTATCGTGGTTCTATGGCTACACCTTC. The full variable domain, its missing parts supplied by reference TRBV30 and TRBJ1-2, is SQTIHQWPATLVQPVGSPLSLECTVEGTSNPNLYWYRQAAGRGLQLLFYSVGIGQISSEVPQNLSASRPQDRQFILSSKKLLLSDSGFYLCAWSVSWFYGYTFGSGTRLTVV.

The CDR3 bases are TGTGCCAGCAGCTGGGGACAGGGCTTGGGGAACACCATATATTTT. Residues: CASSWGQGLGNTIYF. This chain joins TRBV5-6 and TRBJ1-3; 9 bases are a match to TRBD1. CDR1 and CDR2 from the germline V gene are SGHDT and YYEEEE. V was clipped by 3 bases and J by 7 bases; unmatched bases: 8. There are 15 residues in the CDR3.

The chain is built from TRBV19 and TRBJ2-5; 11 nucleotides agree with TRBD2. From germline, CDR1 is LNHDA and CDR2 SQIVND (reference sequence). The ends lost 3 bases at V and 3 bases at J; junction bases unmatched: 3. CDR3 length: 15 amino acids. The CDR3 DNA is TGTGCCAGTAGTATGACGGGACTAGCGGAAGAGACCCAGTACTTC. Encoded protein: CASSMTGLAEETQYF. The variable domain in full, completed from reference TRBV19 and TRBJ2-5, reads DGGITQSPKYLFRKEGQNVTLSCEQNLNHDAMYWYRQDPGQGLRLIYYSQIVNDFQKGDIAEGYSVSREKKESFPLTVTSAQKNPTAFYLCASSMTGLAEETQYFGPGTRLLVL.